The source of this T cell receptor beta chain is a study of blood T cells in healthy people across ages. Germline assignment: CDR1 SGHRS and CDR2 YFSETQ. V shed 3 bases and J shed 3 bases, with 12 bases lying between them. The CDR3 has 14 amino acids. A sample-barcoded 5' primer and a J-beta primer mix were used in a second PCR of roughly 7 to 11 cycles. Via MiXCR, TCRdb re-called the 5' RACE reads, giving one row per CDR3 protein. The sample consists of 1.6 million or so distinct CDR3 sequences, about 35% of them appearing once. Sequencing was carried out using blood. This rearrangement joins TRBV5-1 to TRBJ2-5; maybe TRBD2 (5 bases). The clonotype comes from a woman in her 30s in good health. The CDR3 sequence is CASSSGYLEETQYF. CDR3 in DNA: TGCGCCAGCAGCTCGGGGTATTTAGAAGAGACCCAGTACTTC.